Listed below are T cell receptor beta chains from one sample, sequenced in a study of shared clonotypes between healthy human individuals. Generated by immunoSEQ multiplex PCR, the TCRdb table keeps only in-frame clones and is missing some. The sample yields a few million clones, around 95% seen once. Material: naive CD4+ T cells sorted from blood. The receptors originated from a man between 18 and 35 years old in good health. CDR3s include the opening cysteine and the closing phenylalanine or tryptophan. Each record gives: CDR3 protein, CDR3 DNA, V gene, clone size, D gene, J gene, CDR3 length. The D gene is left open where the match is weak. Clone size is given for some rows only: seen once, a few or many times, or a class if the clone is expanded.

CDR3 protein: CASSQQTGTGVQAFF; CDR3 DNA: TGTGCCAGCAGCCAACAGACCGGGACAGGGGTACAGGCTTTCTTT; V gene: TRBV4-2; clone size: once; D gene: TRBD1; J gene: TRBJ1-1; CDR3 length: 15
CDR3 protein: CASSVGGPDTQYF; CDR3 DNA: TGTGCCAGCAGCGTAGGTGGGCCAGATACGCAGTATTTT; V gene: TRBV9; clone size: .; D gene: .; J gene: TRBJ2-3; CDR3 length: 13
CDR3 protein: CASSPNTGAGANVLTF; CDR3 DNA: TGTGCCAGCAGCCCTAATACAGGGGCTGGGGCCAACGTCCTGACTTTC; V gene: TRBV7-9; clone size: .; D gene: TRBD1; J gene: TRBJ2-6; CDR3 length: 16
CDR3 protein: CASSPGNEQFF; CDR3 DNA: TGTGCCAGCAGCCCCGGTAATGAGCAGTTCTTC; V gene: TRBV7-6; clone size: .; D gene: .; J gene: TRBJ2-1; CDR3 length: 11
CDR3 protein: CASSIRGAGELFF; CDR3 DNA: TGTGCCAGTAGTATAAGAGGTGCCGGGGAGCTGTTTTTT; V gene: TRBV19; clone size: .; D gene: .; J gene: TRBJ2-2; CDR3 length: 13
CDR3 protein: CAWSVGAGVGYTF; CDR3 DNA: TGTGCCTGGAGTGTAGGTGCAGGGGTCGGCTACACCTTC; V gene: TRBV30; clone size: .; D gene: .; J gene: TRBJ1-2; CDR3 length: 13
CDR3 protein: CASSRTVLAYNEQFF; CDR3 DNA: TGTGCCAGCAGCCGAACAGTGCTCGCCTACAATGAGCAGTTCTTC; V gene: TRBV27; clone size: .; D gene: .; J gene: TRBJ2-1; CDR3 length: 15
CDR3 protein: CASSGQAEKLFF; CDR3 DNA: TGTGCCAGCAGTGGACAGGCCGAAAAACTGTTTTTT; V gene: TRBV2; clone size: .; D gene: .; J gene: TRBJ1-4; CDR3 length: 12
CDR3 protein: CASSPRPEGRKYNEQFF; CDR3 DNA: TGTGCCAGCAGCCCGAGACCGGAGGGACGCAAATACAATGAGCAGTTCTTC; V gene: TRBV11-2; clone size: .; D gene: .; J gene: TRBJ2-1; CDR3 length: 17
CDR3 protein: CASSLVPTGNQETQYF; CDR3 DNA: TGCGCCAGCAGCTTGGTACCGACAGGGAACCAAGAGACCCAGTACTTC; V gene: TRBV5-1; clone size: .; D gene: TRBD1; J gene: TRBJ2-5; CDR3 length: 16
CDR3 protein: CASSRRAQETQYF; CDR3 DNA: TGTGCCAGCAGCCGCCGAGCCCAAGAGACCCAGTACTTC; V gene: TRBV11-2; clone size: .; D gene: .; J gene: TRBJ2-5; CDR3 length: 13
CDR3 protein: CASSFADNYGYTF; CDR3 DNA: TGTGCCAGCAGCTTTGCAGATAACTATGGCTACACCTTC; V gene: TRBV5-6; clone size: .; D gene: .; J gene: TRBJ1-2; CDR3 length: 13
CDR3 protein: CASSLDTGNQGEQYF; CDR3 DNA: TGCGCCAGCAGCTTGGATACAGGGAACCAGGGCGAGCAGTACTTC; V gene: TRBV5-1; clone size: .; D gene: .; J gene: TRBJ2-7; CDR3 length: 15
CDR3 protein: CASSSGPGYHTEAFF; CDR3 DNA: TGTGCCAGCAGTTCGGGCCCGGGATACCACACTGAAGCTTTCTTT; V gene: TRBV2; clone size: .; D gene: .; J gene: TRBJ1-1; CDR3 length: 15
CDR3 protein: CASSYESGNQPQHF; CDR3 DNA: TGTGCCAGCAGTTACGAGTCTGGGAATCAGCCCCAGCATTTT; V gene: TRBV6-6; clone size: .; D gene: .; J gene: TRBJ1-5; CDR3 length: 14